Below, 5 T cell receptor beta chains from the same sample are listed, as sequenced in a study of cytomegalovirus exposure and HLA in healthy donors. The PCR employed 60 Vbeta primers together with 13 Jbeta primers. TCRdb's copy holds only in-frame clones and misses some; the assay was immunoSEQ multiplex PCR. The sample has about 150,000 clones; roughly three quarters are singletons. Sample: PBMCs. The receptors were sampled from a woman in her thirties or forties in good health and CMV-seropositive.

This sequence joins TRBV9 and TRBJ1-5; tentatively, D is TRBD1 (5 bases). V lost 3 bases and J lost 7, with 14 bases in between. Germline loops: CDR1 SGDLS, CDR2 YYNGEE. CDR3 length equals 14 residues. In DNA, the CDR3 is TGTGCCAGCAGCGCAGGACAAAAGGGACAGCCCCAGCATTTT. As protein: CASSAGQKGQPQHF.

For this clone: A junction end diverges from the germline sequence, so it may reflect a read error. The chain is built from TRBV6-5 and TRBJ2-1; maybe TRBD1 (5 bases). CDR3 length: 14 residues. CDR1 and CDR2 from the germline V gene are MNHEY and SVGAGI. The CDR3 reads CASSATARGSEQFF. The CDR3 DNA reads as TGCGCCAGCAGTGCTACGGCTAGGGGCAGTGAGCAGTTCTTC.

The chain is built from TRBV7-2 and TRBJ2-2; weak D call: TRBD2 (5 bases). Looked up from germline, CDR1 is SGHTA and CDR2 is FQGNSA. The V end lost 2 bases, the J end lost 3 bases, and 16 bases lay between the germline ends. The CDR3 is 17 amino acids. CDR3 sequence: CASSLHPLGVDTGELFF. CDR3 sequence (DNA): TGTGCCAGCAGCTTACACCCTCTGGGAGTAGACACCGGGGAGCTGTTTTTT.

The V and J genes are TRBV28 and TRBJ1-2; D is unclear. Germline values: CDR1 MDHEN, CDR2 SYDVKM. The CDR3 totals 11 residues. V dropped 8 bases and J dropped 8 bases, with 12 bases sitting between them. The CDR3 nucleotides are TGTGCCAGCCGTTCTGTGAGGGGCTACACCTTC. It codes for CASRSVRGYTF.

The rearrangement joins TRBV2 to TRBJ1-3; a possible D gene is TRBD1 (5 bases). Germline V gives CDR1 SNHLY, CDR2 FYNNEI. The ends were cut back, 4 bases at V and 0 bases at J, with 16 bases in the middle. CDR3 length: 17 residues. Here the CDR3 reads CASSGGTGTYSGNTIYF. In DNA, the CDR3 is TGTGCCAGCAGTGGGGGTACAGGAACCTACTCTGGAAACACCATATATTTT.